The 13 T cell receptor beta chains reported below all come from one sample, sequenced in a study of OX40 agonist ivuxolimab in advanced cancers. The library was made by the immunoSEQ multiplex PCR assay. TCRdb carries this immuneACCESS record with in-frame sequences only. Its versions omit some clonotypes, under half of them owing to an unresolved V gene in the studies checked, with the rest unexplained. For this sample there are about 86,000 clones; roughly 89% appear just once. The leading ten clones occupy 8.7% of the sample. The sample was CD4+ or CD8+ T cells sorted from blood, taken in a trial of the OX40 agonist ivuxolimab. The source of these receptors is an adult with an advanced solid tumor such as melanoma, head and neck, liver or kidney cancer.

This clone appeared a few times. The gene calls are TRBV19 and TRBJ1-1, with unresolved D. The germline gives CDR1 LNHDA, CDR2 SQIVND (reference sequence). The V and J ends lost 5 bases and 0 bases respectively, with 7 bases between them. There are 13 residues in the CDR3. CDR3 residues: CASSFDMNTEAFF. The CDR3 DNA reads TGTGCCAGTAGTTTTGATATGAACACTGAAGCTTTCTTT.

The DNA for the CDR3 is TGTGCCAGCAGCTGGGGGGATGATCAGCCCCAGCATTTT. It translates to CASSWGDDQPQHF. The chain combines TRBV5-6 with TRBJ1-5; D perhaps matches TRBD1 (5 bases). The CDR3 is made up of 13 amino acids. CDR1 is SGHDT, CDR2 YYEEEE, per germline. V was shortened by 3 bases and J by 5 bases, with 9 bases between the two germline ends.

V is TRBV4-2 and J is TRBJ2-5; tentative D call: TRBD2 (6 bases). Germline V gene data show CDR1 as LGHNA and CDR2 as YNFKEQ. The germline V and J ends were trimmed by 4 bases and 4 bases, with 13 bases remaining between them. This CDR3 contains 14 residues. The DNA of the CDR3 is TGTGCCAGCAGCCCTGGGGTGGGGGGAGAGACCCAGTACTTC. Translated: CASSPGVGGETQYF.

V and J are TRBV30 and TRBJ1-1; D is unclear. Trimming removed 2 bases from V and 0 bases from J, with 10 bases in between. This CDR3 region has 14 residues. In germline, CDR1 is GTSNPN, CDR2 SVGIG (reference sequence). The CDR3 DNA reads as TGTGCCTGGAGTCGTCCAGGACTGAACACTGAAGCTTTCTTT. It specifies CAWSRPGLNTEAFF.

The chain is built from TRBV29-1 and TRBJ1-3; D is ambiguous. CDR1 is SQVTM and CDR2 is ANQGSEA in the germline V gene. V was clipped by 4 bases and J by 0 bases, with 7 bases between them. This CDR3 contains 13 residues. The CDR3 loop reads CSVVFVSGNTIYF. The CDR3 bases are TGCAGCGTTGTCTTTGTCTCTGGAAACACCATATATTTT.

This clone showed up just once. V usage is TRBV11-2 and J usage is TRBJ1-6; D is unclear. Germline CDR1 reads SGHAT; CDR2 reads FQNNGV. V lost 3 bases and J 10 bases, leaving 4 bases between the germline ends. There are 11 residues in the CDR3. CDR3 region: CASSLNSPLHF. For the CDR3, the DNA is TGTGCCAGCAGCTTGAACTCACCCCTCCACTTT.

This rearrangement joins TRBV28 to TRBJ2-5; D ambiguous. The J call may be faulty, since TRBJ2-7 better matches the DNA end. CDR3 length: 13 residues. CDR1 and CDR2 from the germline V gene are MDHEN and SYDVKM. CDR3 region: CASRPTHTYEQYF. The DNA for the CDR3 is TGTGCCAGCAGACCGACACACACCTACGAGCAGTACTTC.

The CDR3 coding sequence is TGCAGCGTGGGGGGTTGGGACTCGGTCTCTGGGGCCAACGTCCTGACTTTC. Translating it yields CSVGGWDSVSGANVLTF. This chain connects TRBV29-1 to TRBJ2-6; D might be TRBD2 (6 bases). Trimming removed 6 bases at V and 0 bases at J, with 18 bases between. The germline gives CDR1 SQVTM, CDR2 ANQGSEA. The CDR3 is made up of 17 amino acids.

This rearrangement joins TRBV6-6 to TRBJ1-1; weak D call: TRBD1 (6 bases). V was shortened by 0 bases and J by 8 bases, with 13 bases between the two germline ends. Per the germline V gene, CDR1 is MNHNY and CDR2 is SVGAGI (reference sequence). CDR3 length: 14 amino acids. The CDR3 reads CASSYSRDRLEAFF. CDR3 bases: TGTGCCAGCAGTTACTCGCGTGACAGGCTGGAAGCTTTCTTT.

V and J are TRBV28 and TRBJ2-1; D not resolved. Trimming shortened V by 5 bases and J by 3 bases, and 2 bases separated the two germline ends. The germline V gene has CDR1 MDHEN and CDR2 SYDVKM. The CDR3 contains 11 residues. The CDR3 nucleotides are TGTGCCAGCAGTAACTACAATGAGCAGTTCTTC. Its translation: CASSNYNEQFF.

The gene calls are TRBV5-1 and TRBJ2-1; D is ambiguous. V lost 5 bases and J lost 6, with 18 bases in between. The CDR3 has 15 residues. Germline V lookup: CDR1 SGHRS, CDR2 YFSETQ. The CDR3 bases are TGCGCCAGCAGTTTATTCATGGGTTCACTCAATGAGCAGTTCTTC. It yields the protein CASSLFMGSLNEQFF.

This chain uses TRBV7-9 with TRBJ2-7; 8 nucleotides align to TRBD2. V lost 5 bases to trimming and J lost 0 bases; unmatched junction nucleotides: 6. There are 15 residues in the CDR3. In germline, CDR1 is SEHNR, CDR2 FQNEAQ (reference sequence). The CDR3 here is CASSQDLAGSYEQYF. For the CDR3, the DNA is TGTGCCAGCAGCCAAGATCTAGCGGGCTCCTACGAGCAGTACTTC.

Only a few counts were recorded for this clone. The genes are TRBV6-1 and TRBJ2-3; 7 bases are shared with TRBD2. The J segment lost 1 base and the V segment lost 4 bases, leaving 8 bases of the junction unmatched. The CDR3 extends over 16 amino acids. CDR1 MNHNS and CDR2 SASEGT come from the germline V gene. This CDR3 is CASSGVAGRGTDTQYF. The DNA for the CDR3 is TGTGCCAGCAGTGGAGTCGCAGGGAGGGGCACAGATACGCAGTATTTT.